The next 12 T cell receptor beta chains were all read from a single sample in a study of response to subunit inactivated influenza vaccine. MiXCR, run by TCRdb on the RT-PCR reads, gives a single entry per CDR3 protein. The repertoire includes 450,000 to 600,000 distinct CDR3 sequences, 15% to 20% of them detected once, and 3% sits in the top ten. The sample in question was CD4+ T cells sorted from PBMCs, obtained roughly 24 months after vaccination. Receptors were obtained from a man aged 50 to 69 who received an inactivated influenza vaccine.

This clonotype occurred a few times. The chain couples TRBV7-9 to TRBJ1-6; 7 nucleotides agree with TRBD1. Germline-derived CDR1 and CDR2 are SEHNR and FQNEAQ (reference sequence). The V gene end was trimmed by 5 bases and the J gene end by 0 bases; junction bases not matched to a gene: 4. The CDR3 length is 16 residues. Written as DNA, the CDR3 is TGTGCCAGCAGCCTGACAGGGAGCTCCTATAATTCACCCCTCCACTTT. Protein product: CASSLTGSSYNSPLHF.

This clonotype was seen a handful of times. The chain joins TRBV24-1 to TRBJ1-2; no reliable D call. Per germline, CDR1 KGHDR and CDR2 SFDVKD. This CDR3 comprises 13 residues. Trimming pared 3 bases from V and 7 bases from J, leaving 11 bases between. This CDR3 is CATSDSTRAGYTF. DNA for the CDR3: TGTGCCACCAGTGATAGTACAAGGGCTGGCTACACCTTC.

V gene TRBV3-1 combines with J gene TRBJ2-1; 11 bases agree with TRBD2. The CDR3 spans 15 residues. Germline V gives CDR1 LGHDT, CDR2 YNNKEL (reference sequence). V lost 1 base and J lost 9; bases outside the gene matches: 5. The CDR3 loop is CASSQVSSGGSEQFF. The CDR3 region has the DNA TGTGCCAGCAGCCAAGTTTCTAGCGGGGGGTCTGAGCAGTTCTTC.

The chain has TRBV2 and TRBJ1-5, with 7 bases identical to TRBD1. There are 17 residues in the CDR3. Per germline, CDR1 SNHLY and CDR2 FYNNEI. J lost 0 bases, V lost 6 bases, and 11 bases had no gene match. CDR3: CASSPRDSKYSNQPQHF. CDR3 in DNA: TGTGCCAGCAGCCCCCGGGACAGCAAGTATAGCAATCAGCCCCAGCATTTT.

The J gene is TRBJ1-2, the V gene TRBV28; D might be TRBD1 (6 bases). The CDR3 has 13 residues. Germline assignment: CDR1 MDHEN and CDR2 SYDVKM. The V gene lost 6 bases and the J gene lost 8 bases, with 16 bases spanning the gap. The CDR3 DNA sequence: TGTGCCAGCAGCTTCGGGACACTCCGAGGCTACACCTTC. Translated, it gives CASSFGTLRGYTF.

On this clonotype itself: A read error may be the cause here, since a much bigger clone is one base away. The chain recombines TRBV20-1 with TRBJ1-2, with D unresolved. The CDR3 has 15 residues. Germline-derived CDR1 and CDR2 are DFQATT and SNEGSKA (reference sequence). The CDR3 DNA follows: TGCGTCCCTGCCCAGGCCTCCGTCCCAAACTATGGCTACACCTTC. Protein sequence: CVPAQASVPNYGYTF.

This clonotype has only a few counts. The J gene is TRBJ2-7, the V gene TRBV28, with D possibly matching TRBD1 (8 bases). Germline CDR1 is MDHEN and CDR2 is SYDVKM. V was pared by 1 base and J by 2 bases, with 24 bases between. CDR3 size: 19 residues. The CDR3: CASSLFSGTGLSRAYEQYF. In DNA form, the CDR3 reads TGTGCCAGCAGTTTATTCAGCGGGACAGGTTTATCAAGGGCCTACGAGCAGTACTTC.

The DNA for the CDR3 is TGTGCCAGCGGGAGCGGGAGTTCACGGTTCTTC. Translating gives CASGSGSSRFF. V usage is TRBV6-2 or TRBV6-3 and J usage is TRBJ2-1, with 8 bases identical to TRBD2. Germline V gives CDR1 MNHEY, CDR2 SVGEGT. The CDR3 consists of 11 residues. V shed 8 bases and J 15 bases; nucleotides not matched to a gene: 9.

The sample holds a few counts of this clonotype. The CDR3 bases are TGCAGTGCTAGCTGGGGGGGGGATGAGACCCAGTACTTC. It specifies CSASWGGDETQYF. This sequence joins TRBV20-1 and TRBJ2-5; 7 bases agree with TRBD2. The length of the CDR3 is 13 residues. Germline V gene sequence: CDR1 DFQATT, CDR2 SNEGSKA (reference sequence). Unmatched junction bases numbered 6, after V lost 3 bases and J lost 5 bases.

This clonotype was observed many times. The chain links TRBV6-2 or TRBV6-3 to TRBJ2-1; 10 nucleotides align to TRBD1. This CDR3 region has 15 residues. Germline V gene lookup returns CDR1 MNHEY and CDR2 SVGEGT. Germline trimming cut 4 bases from V and 7 bases from J; bases unmatched to any gene: 7. The CDR3 bases are TGTGCCAGCAGTTTTCTAGGGACAGGGGCGAATGAGCAGTTCTTC. Translating gives CASSFLGTGANEQFF.

The rearrangement uses TRBV5-1 and TRBJ1-4; TRBD1 might be the D (6 bases). CDR3 length: 15 amino acids. Germline CDR1 reads SGHRS; CDR2 reads YFSETQ. V dropped 0 bases and J dropped 5 bases, with 11 bases sitting between them. The CDR3 DNA sequence: TGCGCCAGCAGCTTGGTTGCAGGGGAAAATGAAAAACTGTTTTTT. It is translated as CASSLVAGENEKLFF.

This clonotype was observed a few times. The gene calls are TRBV10-3 and TRBJ2-1; D possibly corresponds to TRBD1 (5 bases). V lost 0 bases to trimming and J lost 8 bases, with 14 bases between them. CDR1 is ENHRY and CDR2 is SYGVKD in the germline V gene. The CDR3 is 15 residues long. The CDR3 DNA reads as TGTGCCATCAGTGAGTCCTATCAGGGTATCGATGAGCAGTTCTTC. It yields the protein CAISESYQGIDEQFF.